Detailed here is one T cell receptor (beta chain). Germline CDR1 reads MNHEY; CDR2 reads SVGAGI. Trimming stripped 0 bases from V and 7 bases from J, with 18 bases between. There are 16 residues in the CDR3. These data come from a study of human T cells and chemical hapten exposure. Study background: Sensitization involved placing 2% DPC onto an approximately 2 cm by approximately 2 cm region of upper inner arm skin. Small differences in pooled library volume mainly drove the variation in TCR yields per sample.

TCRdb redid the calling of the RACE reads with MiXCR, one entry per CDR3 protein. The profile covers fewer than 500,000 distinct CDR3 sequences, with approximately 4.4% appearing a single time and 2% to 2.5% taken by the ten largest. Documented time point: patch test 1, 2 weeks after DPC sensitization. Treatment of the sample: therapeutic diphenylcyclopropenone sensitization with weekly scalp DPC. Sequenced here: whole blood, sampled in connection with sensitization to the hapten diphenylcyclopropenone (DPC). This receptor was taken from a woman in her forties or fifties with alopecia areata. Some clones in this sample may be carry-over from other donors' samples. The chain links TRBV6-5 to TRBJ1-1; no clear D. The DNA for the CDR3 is TGTGCCAGCAGTTACTCGACCCGGTCAGCCGCCTATGAAGCTTTCTTT. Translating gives CASSYSTRSAAYEAFF.